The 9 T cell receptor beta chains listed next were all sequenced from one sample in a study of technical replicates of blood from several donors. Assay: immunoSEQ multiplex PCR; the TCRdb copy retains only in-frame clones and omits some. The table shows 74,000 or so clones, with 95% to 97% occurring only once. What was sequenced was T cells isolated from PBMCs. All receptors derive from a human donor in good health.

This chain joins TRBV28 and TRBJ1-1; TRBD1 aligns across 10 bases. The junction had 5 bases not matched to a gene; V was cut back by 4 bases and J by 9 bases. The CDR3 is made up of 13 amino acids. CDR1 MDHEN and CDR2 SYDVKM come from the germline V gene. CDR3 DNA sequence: TGTGCCAGCAGTTGGGGGACAGGGGAAAAAGCTTTCTTT. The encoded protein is CASSWGTGEKAFF.

The CDR3, as DNA: TGTGCCAGCAGTTTCGGGAACACTGAAGCTTTCTTT. Amino acid sequence: CASSFGNTEAFF. This chain joins TRBV6-5 and TRBJ1-1; D remains ambiguous. Germline CDR1 reads MNHEY; CDR2 reads SVGAGI. This CDR3 is 12 amino acids long. Trimming took off 4 bases at V and 1 base at J, with 4 bases between the two ends.

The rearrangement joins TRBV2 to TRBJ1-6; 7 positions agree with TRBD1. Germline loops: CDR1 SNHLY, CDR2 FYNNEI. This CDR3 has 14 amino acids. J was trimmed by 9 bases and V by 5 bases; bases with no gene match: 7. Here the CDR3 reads CASSSKTGSSPLHF. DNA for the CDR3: TGTGCCAGCAGTTCAAAGACAGGGAGTTCACCCCTCCACTTT. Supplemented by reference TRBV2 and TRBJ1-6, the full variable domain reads EPEVTQTPSHQVTQMGQEVILRCVPISNHLYFYWYRQILGQKVEFLVSFYNNEISEKSEIFDDQFSVERPDGSNFTLKIRSTKLEDSAMYFCASSSKTGSSPLHFGNGTRLTVT.

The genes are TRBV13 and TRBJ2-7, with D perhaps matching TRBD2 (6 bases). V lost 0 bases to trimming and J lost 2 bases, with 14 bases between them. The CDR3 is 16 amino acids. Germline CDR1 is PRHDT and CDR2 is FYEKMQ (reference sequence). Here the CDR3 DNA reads TGTGCCAGCAGCTTAGGCGGGGGACGGCGGGCCTACGAGCAGTACTTC. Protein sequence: CASSLGGGRRAYEQYF.

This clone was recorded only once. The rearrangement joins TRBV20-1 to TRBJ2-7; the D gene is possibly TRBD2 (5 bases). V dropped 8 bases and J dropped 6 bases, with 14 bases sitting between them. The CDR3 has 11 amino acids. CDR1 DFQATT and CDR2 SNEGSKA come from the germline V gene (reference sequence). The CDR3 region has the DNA TGCAGTCTTCCACGTGAGGGCGAGCAGTACTTC. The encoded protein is CSLPREGEQYF.

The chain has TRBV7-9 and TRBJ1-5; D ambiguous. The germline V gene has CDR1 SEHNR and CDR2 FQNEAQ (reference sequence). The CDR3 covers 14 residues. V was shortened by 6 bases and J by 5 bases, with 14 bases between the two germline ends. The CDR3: CASSSLPGYQPQHF. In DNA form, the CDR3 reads TGTGCCAGCAGTTCGCTCCCGGGGTATCAGCCCCAGCATTTT. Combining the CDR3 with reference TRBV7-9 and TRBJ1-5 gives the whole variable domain DTGVSQNPRHKITKRGQNVTFRCDPISEHNRLYWYRQTLGQGPEFLTYFQNEAQLEKSRLLSDRFSAERPKGSFSTLEIQRTEQGDSAMYLCASSSLPGYQPQHFGDGTRLSIL.

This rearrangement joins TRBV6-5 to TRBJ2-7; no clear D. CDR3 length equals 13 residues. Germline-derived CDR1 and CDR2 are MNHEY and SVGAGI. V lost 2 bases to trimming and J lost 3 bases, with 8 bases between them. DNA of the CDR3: TGTGCCAGCAGTTACGCGAGAAACTACGAGCAGTACTTC. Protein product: CASSYARNYEQYF.

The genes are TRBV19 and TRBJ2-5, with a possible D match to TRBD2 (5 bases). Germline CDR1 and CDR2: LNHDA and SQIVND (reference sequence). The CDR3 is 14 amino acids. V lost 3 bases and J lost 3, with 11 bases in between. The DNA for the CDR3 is TGTGCCAGTAGTATGTCGGGATCGAAAGAGACCCAGTACTTC. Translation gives CASSMSGSKETQYF. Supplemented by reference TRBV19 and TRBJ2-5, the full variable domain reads DGGITQSPKYLFRKEGQNVTLSCEQNLNHDAMYWYRQDPGQGLRLIYYSQIVNDFQKGDIAEGYSVSREKKESFPLTVTSAQKNPTAFYLCASSMSGSKETQYFGPGTRLLVL.

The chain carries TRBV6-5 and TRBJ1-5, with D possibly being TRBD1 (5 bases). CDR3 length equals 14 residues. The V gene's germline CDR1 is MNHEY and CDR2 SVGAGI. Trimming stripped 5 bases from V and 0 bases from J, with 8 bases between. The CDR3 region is CASSPGISNQPQHF. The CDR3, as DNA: TGTGCCAGCAGTCCAGGGATTAGCAATCAGCCCCAGCATTTT.